This TCR beta chain was sequenced during a study of post-analysis software for immune sequencing data. Details on this clonotype: Its antigen is still unknown.

Findings and caveats of the study: Roughly 5 TRBV segments (TRBV5-6, TRBV5-1 and TRBV20-1 among them) occurred more frequently in patients than in controls. When the samples were clustered directly with F measure, those that had been prepared in the same batch showed strong co-clustering. People with multiple sclerosis had a significantly lower normalized Chao1 diversity than controls did.

V gave up 7 bases and J gave up 2 bases, with 11 bases separating them. The length of the CDR3 is 13 residues. cDNA libraries of TCR beta carried unique molecular identifiers. When roughly 0.9 to 10 million T cells were used, they gave hundreds of thousands of cDNA molecules. From the PCR reads, TCRdb called clonotypes with MiXCR, one entry per CDR3 protein. The table has about 560,000 distinct CDR3 sequences, 40% to 50% seen once. Sequencing input: blood. The chain combines TRBV12-3 or TRBV12-4 with TRBJ1-1; D is ambiguous. This clonotype was obtained from a girl under 18 with multiple sclerosis. The CDR3 sequence is CASTLHANTEAFF. CDR3 nucleotides: TGTGCCAGCACTCTACACGCAAACACTGAAGCTTTCTTT.